This T cell receptor beta chain emerged from a study of monozygotic twins with inflammatory bowel disease (dated by TCRdb to between 2018 and 2020). Broadly, across the study: The complete study included around 30 monozygotic twin pairs: 19 IBD-discordant Danish pairs and nine German pairs, of which four were IBD-concordant and five were IBD-discordant. Each individual had, on average, about 151 000 unique TCRalpha sequences and 181 000 unique TCRbeta sequences available for analysis. The search for disease-associated traits relied mainly on comparing IBD patients with their genetically identical healthy co-twins within discordant pairs. What the work shows at the level of the full study, not this receptor alone: Repertoire similarity did not differ between concordant and discordant twins, which could be due to limited statistical power. Measured by the inverse Simpson index, TCRbeta repertoire diversity was lower in IBD patients than in their healthy co-twins. The results gave no support for a single strong signal or clonotype linked to IBD. Because patients received different immunosuppressive treatments, the repertoires may have picked up extra background noise and variability between individuals. IBD patients shared fewer clonotypes with other individuals than healthy twins did, most markedly in patients showing signs of disease activity. Distinction between different T cell subtypes could not be achieved in the analysis.

The CDR3 has 15 amino acids, counting the end cysteine and phenylalanine. No DNA is given. From the germline V gene, CDR1 is SGHRS and CDR2 is YFSETQ. From each donor, an approximately 2.3 ml peripheral blood sample was collected into PAXgene tubes and kept at -80 degrees C. Without T cell sorting, total RNA was isolated from whole blood using the PAXgene blood miRNA kit on an automated QIAcube. Peripheral blood from monozygotic twin pairs who were concordant or discordant for inflammatory bowel disease underwent deep TCRalpha and TCRbeta repertoire profiling using unique molecular barcoding. Smoking habits were recorded for all twin pairs, and each individual was classified as a current, former or never smoker. The library relied on 5' RACE. The input for every TCR library was approximately 3,500 ng of total RNA. For each sample, cDNA was synthesized in eight separate reactions using SMARTScribe reverse transcriptase. During cDNA synthesis, template switching introduced unique molecular identifiers that contained a 6-nucleotide sample barcode. Amplification of TCRalpha and TCRbeta cDNA involved two nested PCRs of 16 and 9 cycles, and each PCR was followed by bead purification. Before amplification, the cDNA was treated with uracil DNA-glycosylase and purified using the QIAquick PCR purification kit. The second PCR added Illumina TruSeq-compatible adapters along with sample-specific barcodes. Library quality and concentration were checked on TapeStation and Qubit, and libraries were pooled at around 4.9 ng each. Sequencing of pooled libraries was carried out on an Illumina HiSeq2500 single-index Rapid Run using 2 x 100 bp reads and custom sequencing primers. As for the authors' bioinformatics: MiGEC version 1.2.6 was used for UMI-based consensus assembly to correct PCR and sequencing errors. MiXCR version 2.1.1 handled V(D)J alignment, clonotype assembly and CDR3 extraction. To normalise gene usage, clonotype sharing and MAIT/NKT TCR abundance, the analysis used the top 1000, 10 000 and 20 000 clonotypes per sample. Diversity was computed as the inverse Simpson index with the vegan R package after downsampling to 27 000 UMIs. Statistical testing used paired Mann-Whitney U tests on the discordant twin pairs and applied Benjamini-Hochberg correction for multiple testing. Reads reprocessed by TCRdb are summarized as one entry per CDR3 protein sequence, and DNA is absent. TCRdb, not the original authors, processed these V and J calls. The data table for this sample lists approximately 400,000 distinct CDR3 sequences. Of the sample, 2.4% is held by the ten largest clones.

As to this clonotype: Its antigen is currently not known.

The sequencing input was blood. The origin of this receptor is a human donor with ulcerative colitis or Crohn's disease, or a healthy co-twin of an affected twin (not recorded which). This receptor chain uses TRBV5-1 and TRBJ2-2. The CDR3 is CASSFVGMETGELFF. The variable domain in full, with residues beyond the CDR3 obtained from the reference TRBV5-1 and TRBJ2-2 genes, is KAGVTQTPRYLIKTRGQQVTLSCSPISGHRSVSWYQQTPGQGLQFLFEYFSETQRNKGNFPGRFSGRQFSNSRSEMNVSTLELGDSALYLCASSFVGMETGELFFGEGSRLTVL.